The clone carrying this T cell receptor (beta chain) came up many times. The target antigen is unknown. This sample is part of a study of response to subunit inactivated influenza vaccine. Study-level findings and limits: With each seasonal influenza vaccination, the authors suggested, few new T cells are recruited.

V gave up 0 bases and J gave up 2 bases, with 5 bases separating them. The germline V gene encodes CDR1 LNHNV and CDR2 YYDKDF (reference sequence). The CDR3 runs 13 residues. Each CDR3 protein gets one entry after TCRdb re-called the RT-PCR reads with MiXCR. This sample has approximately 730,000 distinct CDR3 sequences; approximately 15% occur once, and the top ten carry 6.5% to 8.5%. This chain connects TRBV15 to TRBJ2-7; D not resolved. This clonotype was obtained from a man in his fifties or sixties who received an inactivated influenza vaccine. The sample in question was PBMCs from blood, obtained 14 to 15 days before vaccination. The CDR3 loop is CATSREGTYEQYF. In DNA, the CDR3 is TGTGCCACCAGCAGAGAAGGAACCTACGAGCAGTACTTC.